Shown below are 10 T cell receptor beta chains from a single sample sequenced in a study of OX40 agonist ivuxolimab in advanced cancers. The method was the immunoSEQ multiplex PCR assay. The table comes from immuneACCESS by way of TCRdb, which keeps in-frame sequences with V and J called. Part of the clones is missing from these tables; in studies checked, under half for an unresolved V gene and the rest for unknown reasons. The table for this sample lists 65,000 to 85,000 clones; around 85% of them were counted only once. The ten biggest clones cover 2.4% of the sample. The source material was CD4+ or CD8+ T cells sorted from blood, sampled in a trial of the OX40 agonist ivuxolimab. The receptors come from an adult with an advanced solid tumor such as melanoma, head and neck, liver or kidney cancer.

The chain employs TRBV4-3 and TRBJ2-3; 7 bases fit TRBD2. Germline V gives CDR1 LGHNA, CDR2 YSLEER. This CDR3 spans 18 amino acids. The V and J ends lost 3 bases and 2 bases, in that order; junction bases with no gene match: 14. The CDR3 DNA sequence: TGCGCCAGCAGCCACCGGGACTACTACTCTTCGCCCACAGATACGCAGTATTTT. As protein: CASSHRDYYSSPTDTQYF.

V gene TRBV7-3 combines with J gene TRBJ2-7; TRBD2 might be the D (5 bases). Germline-derived CDR1 and CDR2 are SGHTA and FQGTGA. The V end lost 5 bases, the J end lost 5 bases, and 16 bases lay between the germline ends. The CDR3 contains 14 residues. CDR3 sequence (DNA): TGTGCCAGCAGCCCAGGATCCGGGGTAGACGAGCAGTACTTC. It yields the protein CASSPGSGVDEQYF. The full variable domain, its missing parts supplied by reference TRBV7-3 and TRBJ2-7, is GAGVSQTPSNKVTEKGKYVELRCDPISGHTALYWYRQSLGQGPEFLIYFQGTGAADDSGLPNDRFFAVRPEGSVSTLKIQRTERGDSAVYLCASSPGSGVDEQYFGPGTRLTVT.

The chain joins TRBV5-6 to TRBJ1-1; D is unresolved. The CDR3 extends over 14 amino acids. Germline CDR1 is SGHDT and CDR2 is YYEEEE. V was clipped by 2 bases and J by 5 bases, with 13 bases between them. CDR3 sequence (DNA): TGTGCCAGCAGCTTTTCAACGAAGGTGACTGAAGCTTTCTTT. This sequence encodes CASSFSTKVTEAFF.

The chain combines TRBV5-1 with TRBJ1-5; possible D gene TRBD1, 5 bases. Trimming cost V 0 bases and J 5 bases, with 12 bases left between them. The CDR3 has 15 residues. Germline lookup yields CDR1 SGHRS and CDR2 YFSETQ. Written as DNA, the CDR3 is TGCGCCAGCAGCTTGGCGCCCAGGGAAGATCAGCCCCAGCATTTT. Translated: CASSLAPREDQPQHF.

J is TRBJ1-6 and V is TRBV19; D unresolved. The CDR3 spans 13 residues. Germline V gene lookup returns CDR1 LNHDA and CDR2 SQIVND (reference sequence). V lost 3 bases, J lost 10 bases, and 10 bases lay in between. The CDR3 coding sequence is TGTGCCAGTAGTATTAGGGTACGGTCACCCCTCCACTTT. Encoded protein: CASSIRVRSPLHF.

The CDR3 DNA reads as TGTGCCAGCAGCCGGGGGGGGAACAGCAATCAGCCCCAGCATTTT. It encodes CASSRGGNSNQPQHF. This rearrangement joins TRBV5-8 to TRBJ1-5, with D possibly matching TRBD1 (5 bases). This CDR3 has 15 residues. Trimming cost V 4 bases and J 1 base, with 12 bases left between them. Germline V gene sequence: CDR1 SGHTS, CDR2 YDEGEE.

The V and J genes are TRBV7-3 and TRBJ1-2; D may be TRBD1 (6 bases). The CDR3 is 14 residues long. Germline V CDR1 and CDR2: SGHTA, FQGTGA. Trimming stripped 5 bases from V and 8 bases from J, with 18 bases between. The CDR3, as DNA: TGTGCCAGCAGCCCCGGGGAGGGGGTATGGGGCTACACCTTC. This translates into CASSPGEGVWGYTF.

The chain is built from TRBV19 and TRBJ1-4; tentatively, D is TRBD1 (5 bases). Trimming pared 4 bases from V and 4 bases from J, leaving 7 bases between. CDR3 length: 13 residues. Germline CDR1 is LNHDA and CDR2 is SQIVND (reference sequence). This CDR3 reads CASSRGGNEKLFF. The CDR3 bases are TGTGCCAGTAGTAGGGGGGGTAATGAAAAACTGTTTTTT.

This chain joins TRBV6-5 and TRBJ1-3, with D possibly matching TRBD1 (6 bases). The CDR3 runs to 13 residues. Germline V gene lookup returns CDR1 MNHEY and CDR2 SVGAGI. The CDR3 sequence: CSTGTLSGNTIYF. The CDR3 region has the DNA TGTTCTACCGGGACACTGTCTGGAAACACCATATATTTT.

This clone was observed a handful of times. The chain uses TRBV6-1 and TRBJ1-5, with D hard to call. CDR1 is MNHNS, CDR2 SASEGT, per germline. Trimming removed 6 bases from V and 0 bases from J, with 24 bases in between. The CDR3 totals 19 residues. The CDR3 protein is CASREMTLLDFNSNQPQHF. In DNA form, the CDR3 reads TGTGCCAGCAGGGAAATGACCCTGCTCGACTTTAATAGCAATCAGCCCCAGCATTTT.